This entry is about one TCR beta chain. Repertoires were generated with immunoSEQ multiplex PCR, while TCRdb's copy carries only in-frame clones and drops some. The table records 30,000 to 35,000 clones, around 88% of them present only once. These data originate in a study of T cell changes during pregnancy in multiple sclerosis. The specimen comprised CD4+ T cells from peripheral blood mononuclear cells, sampled in the first trimester of pregnancy. The sequence was obtained from a female donor in good health, enrolled as a control in a pregnancy study.

The CDR3 sequence: CASSPPIFDRGYRYEQYF. DNA for the CDR3: TGTGCCAGCTCACCACCGATTTTTGACAGGGGATACCGCTACGAGCAGTACTTC. This chain links TRBV18 with TRBJ2-7; 8 nucleotides agree with TRBD1. The germline V gene encodes CDR1 KGHSH and CDR2 LQKENI. The V and J ends lost 0 bases and 3 bases, in that order; junction bases with no gene match: 13. The CDR3 runs to 18 residues.